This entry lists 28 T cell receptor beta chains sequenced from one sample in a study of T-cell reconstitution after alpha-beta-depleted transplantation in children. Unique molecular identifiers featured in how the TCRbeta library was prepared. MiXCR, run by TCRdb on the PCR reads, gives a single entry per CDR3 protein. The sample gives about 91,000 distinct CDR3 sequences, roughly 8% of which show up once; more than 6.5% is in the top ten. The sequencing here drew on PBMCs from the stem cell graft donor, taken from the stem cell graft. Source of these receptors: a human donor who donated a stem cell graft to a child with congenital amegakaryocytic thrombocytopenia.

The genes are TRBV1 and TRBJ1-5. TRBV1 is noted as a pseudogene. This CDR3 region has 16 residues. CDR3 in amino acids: CTSSQEWGELNQPQHF. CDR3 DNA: TGCACCAGCAGCCAAGAATGGGGAGAACTCAATCAGCCCCAGCATTTT.

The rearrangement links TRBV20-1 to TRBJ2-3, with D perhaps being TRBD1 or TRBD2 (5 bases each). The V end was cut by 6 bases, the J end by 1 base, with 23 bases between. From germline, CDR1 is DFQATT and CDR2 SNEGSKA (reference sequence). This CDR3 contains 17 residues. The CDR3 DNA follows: TGCAGTGCAATCAACTCGGGACGAGTAACCGGCACAGATACGCAGTATTTT. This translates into CSAINSGRVTGTDTQYF.

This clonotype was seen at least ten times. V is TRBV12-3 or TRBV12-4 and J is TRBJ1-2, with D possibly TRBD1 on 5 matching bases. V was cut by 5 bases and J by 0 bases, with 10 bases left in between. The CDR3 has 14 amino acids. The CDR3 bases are TGTGCCAGCAGTGCGACAGCAGCTAACTATGGCTACACCTTC. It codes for CASSATAANYGYTF.

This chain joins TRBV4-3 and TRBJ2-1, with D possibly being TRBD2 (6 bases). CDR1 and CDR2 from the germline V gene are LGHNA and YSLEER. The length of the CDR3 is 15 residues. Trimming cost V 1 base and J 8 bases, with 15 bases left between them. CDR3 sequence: CASSQVAVRGDEQFF. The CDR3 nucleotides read TGCGCCAGCAGCCAAGTAGCGGTTAGGGGCGATGAGCAGTTCTTC.

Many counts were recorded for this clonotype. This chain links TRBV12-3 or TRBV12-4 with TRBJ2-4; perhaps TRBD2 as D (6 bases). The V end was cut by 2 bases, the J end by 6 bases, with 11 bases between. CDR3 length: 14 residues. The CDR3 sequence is CASSLRVSGNIQYF. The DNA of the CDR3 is TGTGCCAGCAGTTTAAGAGTTAGCGGAAACATTCAGTACTTC.

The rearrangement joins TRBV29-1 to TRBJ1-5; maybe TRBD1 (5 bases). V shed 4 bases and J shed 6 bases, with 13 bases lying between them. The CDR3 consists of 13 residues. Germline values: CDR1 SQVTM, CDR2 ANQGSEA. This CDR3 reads CSVGGGTGQPQHF. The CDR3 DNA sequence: TGCAGCGTTGGAGGAGGGACGGGTCAGCCCCAGCATTTT. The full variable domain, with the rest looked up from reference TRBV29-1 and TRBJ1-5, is SAVISQKPSRDICQRGTSLTIQCQVDSQVTMMFWYRQQPGQSLTLIATANQGSEATYESGFVIDKFPISRPNLTFSTLTVSNMSPEDSSIYLCSVGGGTGQPQHFGDGTRLSIL.

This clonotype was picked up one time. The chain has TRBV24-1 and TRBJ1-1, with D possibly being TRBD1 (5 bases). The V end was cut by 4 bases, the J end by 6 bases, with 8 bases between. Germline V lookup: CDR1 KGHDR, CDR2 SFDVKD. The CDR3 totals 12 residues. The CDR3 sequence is CATSDQGPEAFF. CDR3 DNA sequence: TGTGCCACCAGTGACCAGGGCCCTGAAGCTTTCTTT.

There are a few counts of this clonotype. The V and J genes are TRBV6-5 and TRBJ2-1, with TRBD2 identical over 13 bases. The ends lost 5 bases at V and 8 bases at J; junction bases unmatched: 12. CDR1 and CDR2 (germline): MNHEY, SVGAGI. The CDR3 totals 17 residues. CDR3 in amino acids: CASSTRLAGGRGDEQFF. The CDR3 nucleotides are TGTGCCAGCAGTACGCGACTAGCGGGGGGCCGAGGGGATGAGCAGTTCTTC.

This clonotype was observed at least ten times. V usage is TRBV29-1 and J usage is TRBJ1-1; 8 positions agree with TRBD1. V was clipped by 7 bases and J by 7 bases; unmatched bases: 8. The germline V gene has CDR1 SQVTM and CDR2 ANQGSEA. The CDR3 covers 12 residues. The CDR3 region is CSAGQGVSEAFF. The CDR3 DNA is TGCAGCGCTGGACAGGGTGTCAGTGAAGCTTTCTTT. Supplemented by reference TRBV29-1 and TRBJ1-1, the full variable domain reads SAVISQKPSRDICQRGTSLTIQCQVDSQVTMMFWYRQQPGQSLTLIATANQGSEATYESGFVIDKFPISRPNLTFSTLTVSNMSPEDSSIYLCSAGQGVSEAFFGQGTRLTVV.

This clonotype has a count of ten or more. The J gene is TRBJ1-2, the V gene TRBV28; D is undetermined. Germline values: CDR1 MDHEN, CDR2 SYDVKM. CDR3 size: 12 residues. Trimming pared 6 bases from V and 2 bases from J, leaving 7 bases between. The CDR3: CASRAGNYGYTF. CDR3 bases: TGTGCCAGCAGGGCAGGCAACTATGGCTACACCTTC.

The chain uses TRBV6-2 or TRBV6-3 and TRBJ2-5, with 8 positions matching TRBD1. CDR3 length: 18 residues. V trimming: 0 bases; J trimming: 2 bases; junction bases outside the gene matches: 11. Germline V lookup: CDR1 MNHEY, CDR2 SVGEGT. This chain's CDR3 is CASSYSTPTGEGQETQYF. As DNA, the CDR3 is TGTGCCAGCAGTTACTCGACCCCGACAGGGGAAGGGCAAGAGACCCAGTACTTC.

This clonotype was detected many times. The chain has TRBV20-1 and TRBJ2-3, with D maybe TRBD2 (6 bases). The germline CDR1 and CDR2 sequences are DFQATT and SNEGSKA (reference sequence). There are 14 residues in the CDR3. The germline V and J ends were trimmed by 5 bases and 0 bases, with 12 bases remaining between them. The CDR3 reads CSAPPAGSTDTQYF. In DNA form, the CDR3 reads TGCAGTGCTCCACCAGCGGGCAGCACAGATACGCAGTATTTT.

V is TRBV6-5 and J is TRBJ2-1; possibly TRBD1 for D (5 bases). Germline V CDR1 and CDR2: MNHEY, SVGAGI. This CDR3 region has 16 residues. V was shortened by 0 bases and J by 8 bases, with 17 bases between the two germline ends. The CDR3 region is CASSYSSYPRDHEQFF. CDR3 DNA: TGTGCCAGCAGTTACTCCTCATATCCCAGGGATCATGAGCAGTTCTTC.

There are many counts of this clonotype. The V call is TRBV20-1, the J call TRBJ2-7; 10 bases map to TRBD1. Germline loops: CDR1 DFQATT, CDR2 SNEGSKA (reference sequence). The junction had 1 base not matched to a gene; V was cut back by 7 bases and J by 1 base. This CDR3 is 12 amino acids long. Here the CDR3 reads CSVDRGSYEQYF. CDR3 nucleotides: TGCAGTGTGGACAGGGGGTCCTACGAGCAGTACTTC.

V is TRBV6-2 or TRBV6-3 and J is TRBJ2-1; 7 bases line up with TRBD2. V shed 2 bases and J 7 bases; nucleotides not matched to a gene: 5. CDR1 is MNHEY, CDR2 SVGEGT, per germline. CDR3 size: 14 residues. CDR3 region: CASSYVRERNEQFF. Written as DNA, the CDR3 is TGTGCCAGCAGTTACGTGCGGGAGCGGAATGAGCAGTTCTTC.

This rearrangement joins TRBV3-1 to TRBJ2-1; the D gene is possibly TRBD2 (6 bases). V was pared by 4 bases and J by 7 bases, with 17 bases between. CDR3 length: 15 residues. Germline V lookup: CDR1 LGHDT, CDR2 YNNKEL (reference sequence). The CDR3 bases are TGTGCCAGCAGCCCTCCTTTACGGAGGGGAAATGAGCAGTTCTTC. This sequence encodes CASSPPLRRGNEQFF.

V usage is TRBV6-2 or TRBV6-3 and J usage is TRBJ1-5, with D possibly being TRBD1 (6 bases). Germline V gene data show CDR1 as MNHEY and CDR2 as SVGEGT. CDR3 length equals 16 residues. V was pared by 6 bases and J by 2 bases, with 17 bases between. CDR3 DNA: TGTGCCAGCAGATCCCACAGGGTTTCGGGCAATCAGCCCCAGCATTTT. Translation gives CASRSHRVSGNQPQHF.

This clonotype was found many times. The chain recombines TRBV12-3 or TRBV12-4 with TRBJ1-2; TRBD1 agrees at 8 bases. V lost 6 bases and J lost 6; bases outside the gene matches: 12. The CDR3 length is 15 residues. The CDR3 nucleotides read TGTGCCAGCAGACGACGACAGGGGATACTTAATGGCTACACCTTC. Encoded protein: CASRRRQGILNGYTF.

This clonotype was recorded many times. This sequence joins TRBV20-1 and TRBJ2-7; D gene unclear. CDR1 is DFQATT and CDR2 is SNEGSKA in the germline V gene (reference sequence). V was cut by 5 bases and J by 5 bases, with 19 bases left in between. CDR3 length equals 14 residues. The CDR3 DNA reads TGCAGTGCTTCCTTACAAGGACGGCCCGACGAGCAGTACTTC. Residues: CSASLQGRPDEQYF.

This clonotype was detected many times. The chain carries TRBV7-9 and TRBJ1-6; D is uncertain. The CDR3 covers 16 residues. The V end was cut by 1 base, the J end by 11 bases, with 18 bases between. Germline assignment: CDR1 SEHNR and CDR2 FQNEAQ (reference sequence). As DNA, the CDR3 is TGTGCCAGCAGCTTAGATCGGCTGGGAAAAAGGCCACCCCTCCACTTT. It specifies CASSLDRLGKRPPLHF.

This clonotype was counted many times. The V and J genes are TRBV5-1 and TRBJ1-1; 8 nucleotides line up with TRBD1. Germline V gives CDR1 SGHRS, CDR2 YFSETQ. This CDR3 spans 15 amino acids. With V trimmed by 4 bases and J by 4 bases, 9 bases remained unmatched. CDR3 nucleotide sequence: TGCGCCAGCAGCGCCCTGACAGGGGTGGGCACTGAAGCTTTCTTT. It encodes CASSALTGVGTEAFF.

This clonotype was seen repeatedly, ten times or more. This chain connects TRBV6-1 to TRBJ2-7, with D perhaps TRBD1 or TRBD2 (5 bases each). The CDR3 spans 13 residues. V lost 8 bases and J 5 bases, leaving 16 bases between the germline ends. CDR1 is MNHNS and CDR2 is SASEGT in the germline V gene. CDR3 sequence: CASATGLPHEQYF. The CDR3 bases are TGTGCCAGCGCAACGGGGCTACCACACGAGCAGTACTTC.

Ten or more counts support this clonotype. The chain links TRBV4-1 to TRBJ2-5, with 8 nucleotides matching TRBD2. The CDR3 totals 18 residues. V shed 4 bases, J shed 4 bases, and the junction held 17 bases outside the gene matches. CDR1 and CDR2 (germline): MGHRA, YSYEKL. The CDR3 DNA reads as TGCGCCAGCAGCCCCCTCGCGACTAGCGATCCGGGGGGAGAGACCCAGTACTTC. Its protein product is CASSPLATSDPGGETQYF.

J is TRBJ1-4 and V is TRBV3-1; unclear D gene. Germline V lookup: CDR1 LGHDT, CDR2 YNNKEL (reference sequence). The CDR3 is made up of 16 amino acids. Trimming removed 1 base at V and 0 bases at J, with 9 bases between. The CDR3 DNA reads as TGTGCCAGCAGCCAAGGAGCGGAACCAACTAATGAAAAACTGTTTTTT. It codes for CASSQGAEPTNEKLFF.

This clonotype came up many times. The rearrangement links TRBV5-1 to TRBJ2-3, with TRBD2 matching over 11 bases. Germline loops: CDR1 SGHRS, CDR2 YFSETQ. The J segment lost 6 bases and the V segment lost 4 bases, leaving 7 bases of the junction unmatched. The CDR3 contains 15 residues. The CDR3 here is CASSTPTSGVDTQYF. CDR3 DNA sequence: TGCGCCAGCAGCACGCCGACTAGCGGGGTGGATACGCAGTATTTT.

The CDR3 reads CARITQGNYEQYF. CDR3 nucleotide sequence: TGTGCCAGGATTACACAGGGTAATTACGAGCAGTACTTC. The chain joins TRBV5-6 to TRBJ2-7; possible D gene TRBD1, 6 bases. The CDR3 sequence is 13 residues long. The germline V and J ends were trimmed by 8 bases and 4 bases, with 16 bases remaining between them. Germline lookup yields CDR1 SGHDT and CDR2 YYEEEE.

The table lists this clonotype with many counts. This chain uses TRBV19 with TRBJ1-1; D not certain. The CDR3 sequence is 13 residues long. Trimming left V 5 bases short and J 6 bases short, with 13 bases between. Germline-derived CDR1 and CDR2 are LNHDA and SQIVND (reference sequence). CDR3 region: CASSPLRSPEAFF. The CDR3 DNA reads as TGTGCCAGTAGTCCCCTCCGAAGTCCTGAAGCTTTCTTT.

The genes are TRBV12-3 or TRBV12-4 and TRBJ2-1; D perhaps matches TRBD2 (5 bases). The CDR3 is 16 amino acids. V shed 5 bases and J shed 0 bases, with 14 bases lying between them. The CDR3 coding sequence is TGTGCCAGCAGTCCTCCCCGGGATCTCTCCTACAATGAGCAGTTCTTC. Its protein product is CASSPPRDLSYNEQFF.